This T cell receptor beta chain is from a study of beta chain features in type 1 diabetes (dated by TCRdb to between 2017 and 2018). Study-level background: No differences in mean age, gender distribution, total cell number or subset yield were found between patients and healthy donors. A total of about 110 million sorted cells were examined across all samples, and the number of cells per subset was strongly correlated with RNA yield. In the study, recently diagnosed type 1 diabetes patients and matched healthy donors were compared on the TCRB repertoires of their sorted circulating CD4+ T cell subsets. Regulatory and stem cell-like memory subsets were isolated from only 8 patients and roughly eight healthy donors, whereas naive and central memory subsets came from all 30 or so donors.

CDR1 and CDR2, per the germline V gene (reference sequence), are GTSNPN and SVGIG. The CDR3 numbers 15 residues from cysteine through phenylalanine. The entry retains the CDR3 DNA only, 45 bases that are in frame from base 1. Germline trimming amounts to 0 bases on V and 6 bases on J, with 8 as the count of junction bases outside the gene matches. The entire amount of isolated RNA was reverse transcribed using the High Capacity cDNA Reverse Transcription Kit, so the sequenced TCRB transcripts were expressed ones. Deep immunoSEQ sequencing was performed on naive, central memory and regulatory T cell samples, with an average of roughly 3.6 million total reads per sample. After sorted cells were lysed in RLT buffer, RNA was extracted with DNase-treated RNeasy Micro or Mini kits, with the choice depending on cell number. Each cell subset was processed separately to prevent cross-contamination, with patient and healthy donor samples processed together. The immunoSEQ multiplex PCR was used to amplify TCRB sequences from cDNA, generating 87-bp fragments that spanned the CDR3 region. Sequencing of the amplicons was done on the Illumina HiSeq platform. The published analysis was carried out like this. PCR bias was corrected computationally using synthetic template baselines, and reads within Hamming distance 2 were collapsed, with unmergeable singletons discarded. Reads were aligned against IMGT to assign V, D and J genes, CDR3 length and insertions or deletions at six rearrangement sites. Clonotype counts were normalized to sorted cell number within each subset before computing true diversity and Gini coefficients with the tcR R package. Repertoire sharing was quantified using the overlap coefficient calculated on TCRB nucleotide sequences. Out-of-frame TCRB sequences from naive cells were analyzed to stand in for the pre-selection repertoire. TCRdb's version of the immuneACCESS table is confined to in-frame rearrangements and falls short of the full clone set. An unresolved V gene accounts for under half of the shortfall where checked; the remainder is of unknown origin. V and J calls and clone size are copied from that table; D and trimming were computed from the DNA. This sample gives around 400,000 clones in total; around 12% of them show up just once. Together, the top ten hold 0.017% of the sample.

Overall results and qualifications from the work: At VDJ recombination sites, patients with type 1 diabetes made fewer insertions and deleted more nucleotides, a pattern implying thymic rearrangement abnormalities. Because small numbers of individuals were included in the HLA sub-analyses, any influence of HLA type on TCRB rearrangement was left unresolved. Shorter templates might be favored by PCR, yet because patient and control samples were amplified and corrected together, any such skew would affect both groups equally. Naive, central memory and regulatory TCRB repertoires appeared to be more similar among patients than among healthy donors. Because cDNA was sequenced instead of genomic DNA, highly expressing activated cells could be over-represented, though the groups showed no difference in activation or CD3 levels. Type 1 diabetes patients showed a moderate but significant shortening of TCRB CDR3 length in all four CD4+ subsets.

As for this clone: This clone's antigen is unknown. Within one base of it there is no much larger clone, and no base qualities were kept.

A single peripheral blood draw of about 116 mL on average was collected from each donor into heparinised tubes. A BD FACSAria II was used to sort naive, central memory, regulatory and stem cell-like memory CD4+ T cells with a panel that included CD45RO, CCR7, CD25, CD127, CD95 and CD27. Purity was above 98% for every sorted population. Right away, PBMCs were isolated by Lymphoprep density gradient centrifugation and were stained directly, with no culture step. Samples were stained and sorted in pairs, with one healthy donor and one patient per experiment, so that batch effects were minimized. The TCR was taken from a man younger than 35 in good health. In this chain, TRBV30 is recombined with TRBJ2-7, and 10 junctional nucleotides match TRBD2. Sample: naive CD4+ T cells from blood. The cell subset or site label, as the study defines it: true naive CD4+ T cells. The sequenced DNA is TGTGCCTGGAGTGTACGTGGGACTAGCGAATCCGAGCAGTACTTC. Translated, it gives CAWSVRGTSESEQYF.